This T cell receptor beta chain appears in the sequencing data of a study of beta chain features in type 1 diabetes. Background on the study: Healthy donors and patients had similar age, gender and cell yields. Study-level findings and limits: Within patients, naive, central memory and Treg TCRB repertoires seemed more similar than within healthy donors. Shorter TCRB CDR3s, moderately but significantly so, were found in Type 1 diabetes patients in all four CD4+ subsets.

Trimming took off 5 bases at V and 0 bases at J, with 11 bases between the two ends. Per the germline V gene, CDR1 is SEHNR and CDR2 is FQNEAQ (reference sequence). The CDR3 consists of 14 residues. cDNA synthesis used the whole RNA isolate, giving expressed TCRB sequences. Measured with immunoSEQ multiplex PCR; TCRdb has only the in-frame clones, and not every one. The sample lists 680,000 or so clones; less than 20% were seen once. On this clone: The antigen remains unidentified.

The receptor was derived from a man between 18 and 35 years old in good health. The sample taken for sequencing was naive CD4+ T cells from blood. This sequence joins TRBV7-9 and TRBJ2-7; D unclear. CDR3 protein: CASSPLRFSYEQYF. As DNA, the CDR3 is TGTGCCAGCAGCCCCTTGAGGTTCTCCTACGAGCAGTACTTC. Looking up the rest from reference TRBV7-9 and TRBJ2-7 gives the full variable domain: DTGVSQNPRHKITKRGQNVTFRCDPISEHNRLYWYRQTLGQGPEFLTYFQNEAQLEKSRLLSDRFSAERPKGSFSTLEIQRTEQGDSAMYLCASSPLRFSYEQYFGPGTRLTVT.